One sample yielded the 27 T cell receptor beta chains listed below, sequenced in a study of graft-versus-host responses after intestinal transplantation. Their antigens remain unidentified. Sequencing used immunoSEQ multiplex PCR; TCRdb keeps in-frame clones, though not all of them. The sample includes about 71,000 clones, roughly 91% of them seen just once. The input for sequencing was unstimulated CD8+ T cells sorted from spleen or lymph node cells, taken before intestinal transplant. The receptors derive from a human donor who received an intestinal transplant.

The rearrangement joins TRBV7-6 to TRBJ2-5; 10 nucleotides align to TRBD2. The V segment lost 1 base and the J segment 5 bases; nucleotides outside the gene matches: 13. This CDR3 has 18 amino acids. In germline, CDR1 is SGHVS, CDR2 FNYEAQ. In DNA, the CDR3 is TGTGCCAGCAGCTTAGTTTTCGGAGCGGGGGGGCCCCCTGAGACCCAGTACTTC. This translates into CASSLVFGAGGPPETQYF.

The chain has TRBV6-1 and TRBJ1-3; the D gene is possibly TRBD1 (5 bases). The CDR3 is made up of 15 amino acids. Germline values: CDR1 MNHNS, CDR2 SASEGT. Trimming shortened V by 0 bases and J by 2 bases, and 8 bases separated the two germline ends. CDR3 amino acids: CASSEAGGTGNTIYF. The CDR3 nucleotides are TGTGCCAGCAGTGAAGCTGGGGGGACTGGAAACACCATATATTTT.

The genes are TRBV11-2 and TRBJ2-5; D perhaps matches TRBD2 (7 bases). With 5 bases removed from V and 2 bases from J, the gap between germline ends came to 18 bases. This CDR3 spans 16 amino acids. Germline V gives CDR1 SGHAT, CDR2 FQNNGV. The chain's CDR3 is CASSDGGTQIQETQYF. CDR3 nucleotide sequence: TGTGCCAGCAGCGACGGGGGGACACAAATACAAGAGACCCAGTACTTC.

V usage is TRBV9 and J usage is TRBJ2-2; tentatively, D is TRBD2 (8 bases). There are 17 residues in the CDR3. V lost 4 bases and J lost 3, with 19 bases in between. The germline V gene has CDR1 SGDLS and CDR2 YYNGEE. The CDR3 protein is CASSPSGGQGDTGELFF. CDR3 nucleotides: TGTGCCAGCAGCCCATCGGGGGGGCAGGGGGACACCGGGGAGCTGTTTTTT. The complete variable domain, with remaining parts taken from reference TRBV9 and TRBJ2-2, reads DSGVTQTPKHLITATGQRVTLRCSPRSGDLSVYWYQQSLDQGLQFLIQYYNGEERAKGNILERFSAQQFPDLHSELNLSSLELGDSALYFCASSPSGGQGDTGELFFGEGSRLTVL.

The chain links TRBV6-5 to TRBJ2-7; D perhaps matches TRBD1 (6 bases). The CDR3 has 14 amino acids. V lost 6 bases and J 1 base, leaving 13 bases between the germline ends. Germline CDR1 and CDR2: MNHEY and SVGAGI. CDR3 protein: CASSSHRASYEQYF. The CDR3 nucleotides read TGTGCCAGCAGCTCGCACAGGGCATCCTACGAGCAGTACTTC.

The gene calls are TRBV28 and TRBJ2-5; 8 nucleotides match TRBD1. Germline CDR1 and CDR2: MDHEN and SYDVKM. This CDR3 has 13 residues. Trimming removed 5 bases from V and 3 bases from J; junction bases left unmatched: 2. This chain's CDR3 is CASSPTGEETQYF. In nucleotides, the CDR3 is TGTGCCAGCAGTCCGACAGGGGAAGAGACCCAGTACTTC.

The rearrangement links TRBV5-5 to TRBJ2-7; D gene unclear. With 4 bases removed from V and 3 bases from J, the gap between germline ends came to 5 bases. This CDR3 comprises 11 residues. Germline-derived CDR1 and CDR2 are SGHKS and YYEKEE (reference sequence). The CDR3 DNA reads TGTGCCAGCAGCGCTAGCTACGAGCAGTACTTC. Its protein product is CASSASYEQYF.

This clone has only one observation. The chain employs TRBV5-5 and TRBJ1-2; 8 nucleotides line up with TRBD1. Germline lookup yields CDR1 SGHKS and CDR2 YYEKEE (reference sequence). V lost 4 bases and J lost 8; bases outside the gene matches: 4. The CDR3 runs 12 residues. The CDR3 bases are TGTGCCAGCAGCCCCGGACAGGGAGGCTACACCTTC. Its translation is CASSPGQGGYTF.

V usage is TRBV5-6 and J usage is TRBJ2-5; D is unresolved. CDR1 is SGHDT and CDR2 is YYEEEE in the germline V gene. V lost 0 bases, J lost 1 base, and 10 bases lay in between. The CDR3 has 15 amino acids. The CDR3 loop reads CASSLVVWSQETQYF. The CDR3 DNA is TGTGCCAGCAGCTTGGTAGTCTGGTCCCAAGAGACCCAGTACTTC.

This chain connects TRBV5-4 to TRBJ2-7; tentatively, D is TRBD2 (5 bases). Germline lookup yields CDR1 SGHNT and CDR2 YYREEE (reference sequence). The V end was cut by 0 bases, the J end by 6 bases, with 7 bases between. This CDR3 spans 12 amino acids. CDR3 in amino acids: CASSLGLSEQYF. The DNA of the CDR3 is TGTGCCAGCAGCTTGGGACTATCCGAGCAGTACTTC.

This chain joins TRBV11-2 and TRBJ1-1, with D tentatively TRBD1 (5 bases). The CDR3 has 14 amino acids. CDR1 and CDR2 from the germline V gene are SGHAT and FQNNGV. V was pared by 5 bases and J by 1 base, with 11 bases between. The CDR3 region is CASSLTRANTEAFF. The CDR3 coding sequence is TGTGCCAGCAGCCTCACCAGGGCGAACACTGAAGCTTTCTTT.

The rearrangement links TRBV2 to TRBJ1-1, with D maybe TRBD1 (5 bases). Germline CDR1 and CDR2: SNHLY and FYNNEI. The V gene lost 8 bases and the J gene lost 4 bases, with 8 bases spanning the gap. The CDR3 runs to 11 residues. CDR3 loop: CASLGGTEAFF. The CDR3 DNA is TGTGCCAGCCTGGGGGGCACTGAAGCTTTCTTT.

The rearrangement uses TRBV2 and TRBJ1-3; 8 positions match TRBD1. Germline CDR1 reads SNHLY; CDR2 reads FYNNEI. CDR3 length: 14 amino acids. Losses at the gene ends were 8 bases for V and 2 bases for J; bases not matched to a gene: 5. The CDR3 loop is CASEDRVAGNTIYF. CDR3 coding DNA: TGTGCCAGCGAGGACAGGGTTGCTGGAAACACCATATATTTT.

The rearrangement links TRBV7-9 to TRBJ1-2, with D perhaps matching TRBD1 (6 bases). The germline CDR1 and CDR2 sequences are SEHNR and FQNEAQ (reference sequence). The CDR3 totals 14 residues. Trimming removed 5 bases from V and 8 bases from J, with 18 bases in between. The CDR3 loop is CASSPTGTPLGYTF. Here the CDR3 DNA reads TGTGCCAGCAGCCCAACCGGGACACCCTTAGGCTACACCTTC.

The V gene is TRBV6-5, the J gene TRBJ1-5, with 11 bases identical to TRBD1. This CDR3 contains 15 residues. Germline CDR1 reads MNHEY; CDR2 reads SVGAGI. The V segment lost 5 bases and the J segment 6 bases; nucleotides outside the gene matches: 6. CDR3: CASSPGTGGFQPQHF. The CDR3 region has the DNA TGTGCCAGCAGTCCCGGGACAGGGGGTTTTCAGCCCCAGCATTTT.

The rearrangement uses TRBV10-3 and TRBJ1-5; TRBD1 agrees at 10 bases. Germline CDR1 ENHRY, CDR2 SYGVKD. The ends lost 0 bases at V and 3 bases at J; junction bases unmatched: 2. CDR3 length: 16 residues. The CDR3 DNA reads as TGTGCCATCAGTGAGTCGGACAGGGGGAACAATCAGCCCCAGCATTTT. Its protein is CAISESDRGNNQPQHF.

This clone was counted only a few times. J is TRBJ2-5 and V is TRBV13, with D unresolved. Trimming stripped 1 base from V and 5 bases from J, with 11 bases between. The CDR3 runs to 14 residues. Per the germline V gene, CDR1 is PRHDT and CDR2 is FYEKMQ (reference sequence). This chain's CDR3 is CASSLVAGGETQYF. The CDR3 nucleotides are TGTGCCAGCAGCTTAGTAGCTGGTGGGGAGACCCAGTACTTC.

The chain carries TRBV27 and TRBJ2-6; perhaps TRBD2 as D (6 bases). The CDR3 is made up of 19 amino acids. Germline V lookup: CDR1 MNHEY, CDR2 SMNVEV (reference sequence). V gave up 6 bases and J gave up 0 bases, with 21 bases separating them. Here the CDR3 reads CASRATLGGSSSGANVLTF. DNA of the CDR3: TGTGCCAGCAGAGCCACCTTGGGGGGATCTAGCTCTGGGGCCAACGTCCTGACTTTC. Supplemented by reference TRBV27 and TRBJ2-6, the full variable domain reads EAQVTQNPRYLITVTGKKLTVTCSQNMNHEYMSWYRQDPGLGLRQIYYSMNVEVTDKGDVPEGYKVSRKEKRNFPLILESPSPNQTSLYFCASRATLGGSSSGANVLTFGAGSRLTVL.

V usage is TRBV27 and J usage is TRBJ2-2; 7 positions match TRBD1. V was clipped by 6 bases and J by 6 bases; unmatched bases: 4. The CDR3 has 13 residues. Germline CDR1 is MNHEY and CDR2 is SMNVEV (reference sequence). CDR3 sequence reads: CASRLQGSGELFF. As DNA, the CDR3 is TGTGCCAGCAGACTACAGGGGTCCGGGGAGCTGTTTTTT.

J is TRBJ2-4 and V is TRBV5-5; 9 bases map to TRBD1. V lost 7 bases to trimming and J lost 6 bases; unmatched junction nucleotides: 2. The length of the CDR3 is 12 residues. Per the germline V gene, CDR1 is SGHKS and CDR2 is YYEKEE (reference sequence). The CDR3 DNA is TGTGCCAGCCGACAGGGGGGAAACATTCAGTACTTC. Translating it yields CASRQGGNIQYF. The full variable domain, its missing parts supplied by reference TRBV5-5 and TRBJ2-4, is DAGVTQSPTHLIKTRGQQVTLRCSPISGHKSVSWYQQVLGQGPQFIFQYYEKEERGRGNFPDRFSARQFPNYSSELNVNALLLGDSALYLCASRQGGNIQYFGAGTRLSVL.

The V call is TRBV5-6, the J call TRBJ1-2; D ambiguous. Trimming removed 0 bases at V and 2 bases at J, with 5 bases between. This CDR3 contains 13 residues. Germline V gene sequence: CDR1 SGHDT, CDR2 YYEEEE. For the CDR3, the DNA is TGTGCCAGCAGCTTGGGGCCCAACTATGGCTACACCTTC. The encoded protein is CASSLGPNYGYTF.

V and J are TRBV5-1 and TRBJ2-2; D may be TRBD1 (5 bases). V was cut by 0 bases and J by 4 bases, with 10 bases left in between. CDR3 length equals 15 residues. Per germline, CDR1 SGHRS and CDR2 YFSETQ. In DNA, the CDR3 is TGCGCCAGCAGCTTGGTTGACAGCCCCACCGGGGAGCTGTTTTTT. This encodes CASSLVDSPTGELFF.

This clone was seen a few times. The chain has TRBV29-1 and TRBJ1-1, with a tentative D call TRBD1 (6 bases). CDR1 and CDR2 (germline): SQVTM, ANQGSEA. V gave up 7 bases and J gave up 7 bases, with 10 bases separating them. CDR3 length equals 10 residues. The CDR3 nucleotides are TGCAGCGCTAAGGACAGTGAAGCTTTCTTT. Translation gives CSAKDSEAFF.

The chain employs TRBV10-3 and TRBJ2-7; D is unclear. Germline lookup yields CDR1 ENHRY and CDR2 SYGVKD. Trimming took 3 bases from V and 1 from J, leaving 10 bases between them. The CDR3 runs to 14 residues. The CDR3 here is CAISDSPGSYEQYF. CDR3 DNA: TGTGCCATCAGTGATTCCCCCGGGTCCTACGAGCAGTACTTC.

The gene calls are TRBV1 and TRBJ2-7; no DNA check was done on the table's D call, TRBD1. TRBV1 is described as a pseudogene. The CDR3 consists of 15 residues. The CDR3 protein is CTSRPVGQGRYEQYF. CDR3 in DNA: TGCACCAGCAGACCCGTAGGACAGGGACGCTACGAGCAGTACTTC.

The chain links TRBV7-9 to TRBJ1-5; TRBD1 is a possible D gene (5 bases). Germline CDR1 SEHNR, CDR2 FQNEAQ (reference sequence). CDR3 size: 13 residues. V dropped 5 bases and J dropped 8 bases, with 13 bases sitting between them. CDR3 sequence (DNA): TGTGCCAGCAGCCCAGGTGGAGGGGAGCCCCAGCATTTT. As protein: CASSPGGGEPQHF.

V is TRBV11-2 and J is TRBJ2-1, with TRBD1 as a possible D gene (6 bases). Germline V CDR1 and CDR2: SGHAT, FQNNGV. The V and J ends lost 4 bases and 10 bases respectively, with 11 bases between them. This CDR3 is 12 amino acids long. The CDR3 DNA reads TGTGCCAGCAGCTCAGGGACACCCGAGCAGTTCTTC. Translating it yields CASSSGTPEQFF.